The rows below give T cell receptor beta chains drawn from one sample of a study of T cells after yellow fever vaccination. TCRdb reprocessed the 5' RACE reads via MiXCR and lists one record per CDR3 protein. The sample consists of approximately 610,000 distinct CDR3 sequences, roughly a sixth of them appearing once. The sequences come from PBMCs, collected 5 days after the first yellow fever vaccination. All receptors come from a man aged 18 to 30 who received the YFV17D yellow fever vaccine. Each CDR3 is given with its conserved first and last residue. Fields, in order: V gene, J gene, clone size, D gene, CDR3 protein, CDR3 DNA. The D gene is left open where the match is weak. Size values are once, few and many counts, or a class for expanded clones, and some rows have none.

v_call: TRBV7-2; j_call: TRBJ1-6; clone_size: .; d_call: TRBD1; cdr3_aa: CASSRQGRNNSPLHF; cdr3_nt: TGTGCCAGCAGCCGACAGGGGCGGAATAATTCACCCCTCCACTTT
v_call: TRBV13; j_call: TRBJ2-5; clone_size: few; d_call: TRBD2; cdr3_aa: CASALLWGGAQETQYF; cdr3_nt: TGTGCCAGCGCCCTCCTCTGGGGAGGGGCCCAAGAGACCCAGTACTTC
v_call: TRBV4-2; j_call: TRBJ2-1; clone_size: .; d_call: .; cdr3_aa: CASSRRRAYNEQFF; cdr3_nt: TGTGCCAGCAGCCGAAGACGGGCTTACAATGAGCAGTTCTTC
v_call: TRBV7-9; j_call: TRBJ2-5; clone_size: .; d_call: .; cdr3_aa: CASSWSRGQETQYF; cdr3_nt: TGTGCCAGCAGCTGGTCCCGGGGTCAAGAGACCCAGTACTTC
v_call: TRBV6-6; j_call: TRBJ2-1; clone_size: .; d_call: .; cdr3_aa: CASSPTGSEQFF; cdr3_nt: TGTGCCAGCAGCCCCACAGGGAGTGAGCAGTTCTTC
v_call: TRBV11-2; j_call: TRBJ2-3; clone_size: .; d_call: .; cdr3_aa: CASSVLDTQYF; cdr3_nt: TGTGCCAGCAGCGTATTAGATACGCAGTATTTT
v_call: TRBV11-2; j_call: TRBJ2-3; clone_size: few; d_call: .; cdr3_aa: CASREQGRPADTQYF; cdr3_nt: TGTGCCAGCAGGGAACAGGGACGTCCGGCAGATACGCAGTATTTT
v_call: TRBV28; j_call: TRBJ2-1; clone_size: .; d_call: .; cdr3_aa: CAGGAADNNEQFF; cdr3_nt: TGTGCTGGCGGGGCGGCGGACAACAATGAGCAGTTCTTC
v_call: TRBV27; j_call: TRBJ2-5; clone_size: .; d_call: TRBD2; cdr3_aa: CASTHLAGSETQYF; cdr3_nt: TGTGCCAGCACCCACCTAGCGGGGTCTGAGACCCAGTACTTC
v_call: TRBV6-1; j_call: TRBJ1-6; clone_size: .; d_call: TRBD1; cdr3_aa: CASRADRVNSPLHF; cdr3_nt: TGTGCCAGCAGGGCTGACAGGGTTAATTCACCCCTCCACTTT
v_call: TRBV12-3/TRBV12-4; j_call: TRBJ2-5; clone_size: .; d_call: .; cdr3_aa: CASSQGPWGETQYF; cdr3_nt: TGTGCCAGCAGTCAGGGACCCTGGGGAGAGACCCAGTACTTC
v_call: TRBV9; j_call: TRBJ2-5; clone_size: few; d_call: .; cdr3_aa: CASSVASRLQETQYF; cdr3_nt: TGTGCCAGCAGCGTAGCTTCGAGACTTCAAGAGACCCAGTACTTC
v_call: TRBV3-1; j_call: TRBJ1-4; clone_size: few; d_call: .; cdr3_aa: CASSYTGRENEKLFF; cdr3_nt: TGTGCCAGCAGCTACACGGGACGGGAGAATGAAAAACTGTTTTTT
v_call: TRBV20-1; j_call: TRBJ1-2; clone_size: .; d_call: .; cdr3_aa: CSATESTNYGYTF; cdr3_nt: TGCAGTGCTACAGAATCTACTAACTATGGCTACACCTTC
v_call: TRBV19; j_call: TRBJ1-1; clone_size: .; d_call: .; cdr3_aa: CASSNWTSEAFF; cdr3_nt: TGTGCCAGTAGTAATTGGACATCTGAAGCTTTCTTT
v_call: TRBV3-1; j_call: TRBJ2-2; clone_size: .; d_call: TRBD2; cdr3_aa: CASSQDRTSGERAANTGELFF; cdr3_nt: TGTGCCAGCAGCCAAGATCGGACTAGCGGGGAGCGGGCCGCGAACACCGGGGAGCTGTTTTTT
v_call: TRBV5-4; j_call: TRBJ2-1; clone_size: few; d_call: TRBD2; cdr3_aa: CASSRASGAPLFYEQFF; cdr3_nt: TGTGCCAGCAGCCGAGCCAGCGGGGCCCCCCTTTTCTATGAGCAGTTCTTC
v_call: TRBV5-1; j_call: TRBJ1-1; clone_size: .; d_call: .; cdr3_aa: CASSSQGTSVNTEAFF; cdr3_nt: TGCGCCAGCAGCTCCCAGGGGACCTCCGTGAACACTGAAGCTTTCTTT
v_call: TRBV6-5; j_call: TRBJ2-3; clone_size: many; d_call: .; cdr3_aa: CASSYSTPGADTQYF; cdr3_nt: TGTGCCAGCAGTTACTCGACTCCGGGGGCAGATACGCAGTATTTT
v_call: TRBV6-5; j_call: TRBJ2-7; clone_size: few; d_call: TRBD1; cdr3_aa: CASSYSGQGVREQYF; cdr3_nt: TGTGCCAGCAGTTACTCGGGACAGGGGGTTCGCGAGCAGTACTTC
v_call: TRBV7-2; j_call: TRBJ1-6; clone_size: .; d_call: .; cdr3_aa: CASRSDGSPLHF; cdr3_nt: TGTGCCAGCAGGTCGGACGGCTCACCCCTCCACTTT
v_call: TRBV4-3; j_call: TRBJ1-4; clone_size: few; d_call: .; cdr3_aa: CASSQELQEKLFF; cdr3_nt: TGCGCCAGCAGCCAAGAGTTGCAGGAGAAACTGTTTTTT
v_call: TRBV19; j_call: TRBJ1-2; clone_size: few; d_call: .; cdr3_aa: CATWTMRGYTF; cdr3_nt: TGTGCCACCTGGACCATGCGGGGCTACACCTTC
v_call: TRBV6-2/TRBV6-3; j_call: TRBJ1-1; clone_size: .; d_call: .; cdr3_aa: CASSYPIPGTEAFF; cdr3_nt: TGTGCCAGCAGTTATCCCATACCTGGCACTGAAGCTTTCTTT
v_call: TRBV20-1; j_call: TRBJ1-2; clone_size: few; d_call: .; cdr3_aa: CSARVEGGYGYTF; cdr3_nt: TGCAGTGCTAGAGTGGAGGGAGGGTATGGCTACACCTTC
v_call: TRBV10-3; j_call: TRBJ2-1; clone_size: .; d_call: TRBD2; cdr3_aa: CAISESGGEMATFF; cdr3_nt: TGTGCCATCAGTGAGAGCGGGGGAGAAATGGCGACGTTCTTC
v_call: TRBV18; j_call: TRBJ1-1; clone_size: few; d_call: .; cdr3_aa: CASSPLDGDWTEAFF; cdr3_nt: TGTGCCAGCTCACCGCTGGATGGGGACTGGACTGAAGCTTTCTTT
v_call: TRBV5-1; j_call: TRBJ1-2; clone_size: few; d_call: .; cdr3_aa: CASSTEGWNGYTF; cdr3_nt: TGCGCCAGCAGTACTGAGGGATGGAATGGCTACACCTTC
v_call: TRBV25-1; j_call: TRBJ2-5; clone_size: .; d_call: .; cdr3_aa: CASSEEPARQETQYF; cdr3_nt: TGTGCCAGCAGTGAGGAGCCAGCCCGCCAAGAGACCCAGTACTTC
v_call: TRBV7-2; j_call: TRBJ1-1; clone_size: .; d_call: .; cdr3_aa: CASSHLPSQEIEAFF; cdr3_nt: TGTGCCAGCAGCCATCTTCCGTCACAAGAGATTGAAGCTTTCTTT
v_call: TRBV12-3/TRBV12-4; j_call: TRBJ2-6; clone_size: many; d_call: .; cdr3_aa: CASSPFPGSGANVLTF; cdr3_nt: TGTGCCAGCAGTCCTTTCCCGGGCTCTGGGGCCAACGTCCTGACTTTC
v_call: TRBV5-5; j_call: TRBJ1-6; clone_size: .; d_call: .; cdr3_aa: CASSHVGRVVKSPLHF; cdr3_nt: TGTGCCAGCAGCCACGTCGGACGGGTCGTTAAATCACCCCTCCACTTT
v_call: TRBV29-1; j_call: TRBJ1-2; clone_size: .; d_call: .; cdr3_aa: CSVEGQRDGYTF; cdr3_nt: TGCAGCGTTGAGGGGCAGAGGGACGGCTACACCTTC
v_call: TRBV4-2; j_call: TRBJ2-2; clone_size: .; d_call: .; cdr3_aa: CASSQDVRTGLPANTGELFF; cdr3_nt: TGTGCCAGCAGCCAAGATGTTCGGACAGGACTACCCGCGAACACCGGGGAGCTGTTTTTT
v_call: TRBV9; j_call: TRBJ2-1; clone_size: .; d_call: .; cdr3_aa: CASSVRTGTSEQFF; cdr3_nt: TGTGCCAGCAGCGTAAGGACGGGGACGAGTGAGCAGTTCTTC
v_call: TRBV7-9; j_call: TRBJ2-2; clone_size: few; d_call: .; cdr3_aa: CASQIQASNTGELFF; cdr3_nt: TGTGCCAGCCAAATCCAGGCTTCGAACACCGGGGAGCTGTTTTTT
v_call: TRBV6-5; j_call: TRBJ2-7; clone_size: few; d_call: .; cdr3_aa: CASSYGQRVLYNEQYF; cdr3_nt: TGTGCCAGCAGTTACGGTCAGCGAGTGCTGTATAACGAGCAGTACTTC
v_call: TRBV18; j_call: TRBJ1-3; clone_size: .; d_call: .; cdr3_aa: CASSPGGSSGNTIYF; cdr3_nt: TGTGCCAGCTCACCCGGGGGAAGCTCTGGAAACACCATATATTTT
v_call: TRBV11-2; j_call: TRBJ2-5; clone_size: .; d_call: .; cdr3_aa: CASSPNEETQYF; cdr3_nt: TGTGCCAGCAGTCCTAATGAAGAGACCCAGTACTTC
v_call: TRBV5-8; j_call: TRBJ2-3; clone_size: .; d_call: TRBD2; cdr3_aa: CASRSPRGGGPGDTQYF; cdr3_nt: TGTGCCAGCAGGTCCCCGCGTGGCGGGGGGCCCGGAGATACGCAGTATTTT
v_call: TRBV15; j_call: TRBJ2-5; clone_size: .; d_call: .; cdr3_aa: CATSRDRSQETQYF; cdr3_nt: TGTGCCACCAGCAGAGACAGGTCGCAGGAGACCCAGTACTTC
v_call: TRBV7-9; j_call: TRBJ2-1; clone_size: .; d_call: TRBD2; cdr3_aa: CASSLAGGLAVIYEQFF; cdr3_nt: TGTGCCAGCAGCTTAGCGGGGGGACTAGCGGTTATATATGAGCAGTTCTTC
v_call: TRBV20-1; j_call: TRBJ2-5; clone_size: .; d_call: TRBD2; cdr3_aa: CSAPAGGRETQYF; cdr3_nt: TGCAGTGCTCCAGCGGGGGGAAGAGAGACCCAGTACTTC
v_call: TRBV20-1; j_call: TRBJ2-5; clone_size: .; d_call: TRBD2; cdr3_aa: CSARDQTSGGQETQYF; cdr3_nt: TGCAGTGCTAGAGATCAAACTAGCGGGGGGCAAGAGACCCAGTACTTC
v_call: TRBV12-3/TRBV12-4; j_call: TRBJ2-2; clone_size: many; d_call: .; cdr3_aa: CASSFVGNPGELFF; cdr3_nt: TGTGCCAGCAGTTTCGTCGGGAACCCCGGGGAGCTGTTTTTT
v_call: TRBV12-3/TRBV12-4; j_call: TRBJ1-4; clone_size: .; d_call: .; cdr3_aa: CASSFRQSEKLFF; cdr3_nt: TGTGCCAGCAGTTTTCGTCAATCTGAAAAACTGTTTTTT
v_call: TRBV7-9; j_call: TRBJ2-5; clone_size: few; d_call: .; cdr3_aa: CASSYLGVALYF; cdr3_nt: TGTGCCAGCAGCTACCTCGGGGTAGCCCTATACTTC
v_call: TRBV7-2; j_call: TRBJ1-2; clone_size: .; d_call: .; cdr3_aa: CASSLEGLFHGYTF; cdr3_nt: TGTGCCAGCAGCTTAGAGGGACTGTTTCATGGCTACACCTTC
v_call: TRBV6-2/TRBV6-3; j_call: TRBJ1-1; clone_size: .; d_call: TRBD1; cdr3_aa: CASSNRDRARAFF; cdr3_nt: TGTGCCAGCAGCAACCGGGACAGGGCACGGGCTTTCTTT
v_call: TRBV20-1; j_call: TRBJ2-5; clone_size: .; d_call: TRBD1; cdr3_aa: CSAIQGQETQYF; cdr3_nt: TGCAGTGCTATACAGGGACAGGAGACCCAGTACTTC
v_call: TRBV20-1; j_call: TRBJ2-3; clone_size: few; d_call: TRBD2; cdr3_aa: CSAPGTSGGFSTDTQYF; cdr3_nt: TGCAGTGCCCCCGGGACTAGCGGGGGGTTTAGCACAGATACGCAGTATTTT
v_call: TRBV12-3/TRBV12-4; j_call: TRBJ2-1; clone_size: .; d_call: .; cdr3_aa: CASSATTTRMAKSYNEQFF; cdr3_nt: TGTGCCAGCAGTGCTACCACCACCCGGATGGCAAAATCCTACAATGAGCAGTTCTTC
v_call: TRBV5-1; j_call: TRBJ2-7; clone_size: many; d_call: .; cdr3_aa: CASSKHQDAYEQYF; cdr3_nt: TGCGCCAGCAGTAAACATCAGGACGCATACGAGCAGTACTTC
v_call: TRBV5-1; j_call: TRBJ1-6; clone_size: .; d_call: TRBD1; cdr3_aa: CASSEQQGPSPLHF; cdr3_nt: TGCGCCAGCAGCGAGCAACAGGGGCCTTCACCCCTCCACTTT
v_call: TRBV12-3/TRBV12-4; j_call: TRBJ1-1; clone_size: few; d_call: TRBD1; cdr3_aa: CASSRTGGRNTEAFF; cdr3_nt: TGTGCCAGCAGCCGGACAGGGGGAAGGAACACTGAAGCTTTCTTT
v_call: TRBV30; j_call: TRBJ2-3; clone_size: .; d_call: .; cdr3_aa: CAWSVQWDVQYF; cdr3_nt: TGTGCCTGGAGTGTACAGTGGGACGTCCAGTATTTT
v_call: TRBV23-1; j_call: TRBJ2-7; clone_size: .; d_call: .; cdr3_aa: CASSQLRRLNEGQYF; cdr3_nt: TGCGCCAGCAGTCAACTCCGGCGGCTAAATGAGGGGCAGTACTTC
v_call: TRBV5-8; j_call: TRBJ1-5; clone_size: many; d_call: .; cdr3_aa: CASSLWDQPQHF; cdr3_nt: TGTGCCAGCAGTCTTTGGGATCAGCCCCAGCATTTT
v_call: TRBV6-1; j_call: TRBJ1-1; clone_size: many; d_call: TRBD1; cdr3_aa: CASSPTGYTEAFF; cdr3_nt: TGTGCCAGCAGTCCGACAGGGTATACTGAAGCTTTCTTT